These 29 T cell receptor beta chains came from one sample sequenced in a study of patients and donors after allogeneic stem cell transplantation. TCRdb redid the calling of the RT-PCR reads with MiXCR, one entry per CDR3 protein. The table records about 160,000 distinct CDR3 sequences, about 36% of them present only once. Sequencing was done on a sample of blood, either unsorted or a sorted T cell fraction (not recorded which). The receptors were gathered from a human donor who was either an allogeneic HSCT recipient or a stem cell or donor lymphocyte infusion donor (not recorded which). It is not recorded whose cells these are; they may come from a transplant donor.

The chain couples TRBV7-9 to TRBJ1-1; no firm D call. Germline V gene lookup returns CDR1 SEHNR and CDR2 FQNEAQ (reference sequence). Trimming removed 5 bases at V and 1 base at J, with 14 bases between. The CDR3 totals 15 residues. Here the CDR3 reads CASSLMAGWNTEAFF. CDR3 in DNA: TGTGCCAGCAGCCTCATGGCAGGTTGGAACACTGAAGCTTTCTTT.

This sequence joins TRBV7-6 and TRBJ1-4; D remains ambiguous. With 3 bases removed from V and 8 bases from J, the gap between germline ends came to 16 bases. Germline V gives CDR1 SGHVS, CDR2 FNYEAQ. The CDR3 loop spans 15 amino acids. The CDR3 region has the DNA TGTGCCAGCAGCTTTGAAGGCCATAGGAAAGAAAAACTGTTTTTT. Translated: CASSFEGHRKEKLFF.

This clonotype was counted a few times. CDR3 residues: CASSLSGTGEGAFF. The CDR3 nucleotides read TGTGCCAGCAGCTTATCCGGGACAGGGGAAGGAGCTTTCTTT. The chain combines TRBV7-3 with TRBJ1-1; 10 bases are shared with TRBD1. With V trimmed by 2 bases and J by 10 bases, 7 bases remained unmatched. The CDR3 extends over 14 amino acids. Germline lookup yields CDR1 SGHTA and CDR2 FQGTGA.

V usage is TRBV2 and J usage is TRBJ2-7, with unresolved D. The CDR3 sequence is 10 residues long. Germline CDR1 is SNHLY and CDR2 is FYNNEI. With 11 bases removed from V and 5 bases from J, the gap between germline ends came to 10 bases. The CDR3 sequence is CALGLNEQYV. CDR3 DNA: TGTGCCCTAGGCCTTAACGAGCAGTACGTC.

Here the CDR3 DNA reads TGCAGTGCTAGTTGGAACAATCAGCCCCAGCATTTT. Amino acid sequence: CSASWNNQPQHF. This chain uses TRBV20-1 with TRBJ1-5, with D unclear. Trimming pared 3 bases from V and 3 bases from J, leaving 6 bases between. The CDR3 extends over 12 amino acids. The germline V gene has CDR1 DFQATT and CDR2 SNEGSKA (reference sequence).

This clonotype was observed once. The V gene is TRBV27, the J gene TRBJ2-1; D is possibly TRBD1 or TRBD2 (6 bases each). Trimming stripped 2 bases from V and 5 bases from J, with 13 bases between. The CDR3 contains 15 residues. Germline V gene data show CDR1 as MNHEY and CDR2 as SMNVEV (reference sequence). The CDR3 coding sequence is TGTGCCAGCAGTTTAGACGGGGGCTTTAACAATGAGCAGTTCTTC. Its protein is CASSLDGGFNNEQFF.

This clonotype turned up a few times. This chain joins TRBV19 and TRBJ1-5; maybe TRBD1 (6 bases). Trimming stripped 6 bases from V and 2 bases from J, with 14 bases between. In germline, CDR1 is LNHDA, CDR2 SQIVND (reference sequence). This CDR3 is 15 amino acids long. The CDR3 protein is CASRAGANGNQPQHF. CDR3 DNA sequence: TGTGCCAGTAGAGCGGGGGCGAATGGCAATCAGCCCCAGCATTTT. Together with reference TRBV19 and TRBJ1-5, the CDR3 gives the full variable domain: DGGITQSPKYLFRKEGQNVTLSCEQNLNHDAMYWYRQDPGQGLRLIYYSQIVNDFQKGDIAEGYSVSREKKESFPLTVTSAQKNPTAFYLCASRAGANGNQPQHFGDGTRLSIL.

The table lists this clonotype with a few counts. This chain connects TRBV27 to TRBJ1-6, with 9 nucleotides matching TRBD1. Germline V CDR1 and CDR2: MNHEY, SMNVEV (reference sequence). Unmatched junction bases numbered 13, after V lost 5 bases and J lost 17 bases. This CDR3 has 14 residues. CDR3 in amino acids: CASSPRQGGREFHF. CDR3 sequence (DNA): TGTGCCAGCAGTCCCCGACAGGGGGGTAGGGAGTTCCACTTT.

In its sample, this clonotype was seen a few times. V gene TRBV6-1 combines with J gene TRBJ1-4, with D possibly matching TRBD1 (6 bases). Per germline, CDR1 MNHNS and CDR2 SASEGT. V was pared by 4 bases and J by 4 bases, with 13 bases between. This CDR3 region has 15 residues. CDR3 amino acids: CASSASDRVNEKLFF. The CDR3 DNA sequence: TGTGCCAGCAGTGCTTCGGACAGAGTTAATGAAAAACTGTTTTTT.

Concerning this clonotype: At one end the junction does not follow the germline gene, possibly because of a read error. V and J are TRBV6-1 and TRBJ2-2; D might be TRBD1 (6 bases). Germline lookup yields CDR1 MNHNS and CDR2 SASEGT. This CDR3 is 10 amino acids long. The CDR3 DNA is TGTGCCAGCGGCTTAGGGGGGCTGTTTTTT. Translated: CASGLGGLFF.

This clonotype was detected a few times. The genes are TRBV29-1 and TRBJ2-1, with a tentative D call TRBD1 (6 bases). The V and J ends lost 2 bases and 7 bases respectively, with 12 bases between them. Germline lookup yields CDR1 SQVTM and CDR2 ANQGSEA. The CDR3 loop spans 13 amino acids. In DNA, the CDR3 is TGCAGCGTTGAAACAGGGTCGTGGAATGAGCAGTTCTTC. It is translated as CSVETGSWNEQFF.

In DNA form, the CDR3 reads TGCAGCGTTGAGGACCGTGTAAACTATGGCTACACCTTC. Residues: CSVEDRVNYGYTF. J is TRBJ1-2 and V is TRBV29-1; D unclear. Germline CDR1 reads SQVTM; CDR2 reads ANQGSEA. This CDR3 is built from 13 residues. With 3 bases removed from V and 2 bases from J, the gap between germline ends came to 10 bases.

This rearrangement joins TRBV29-1 to TRBJ2-2; possibly TRBD2 for D (6 bases). CDR1 and CDR2 (germline): SQVTM, ANQGSEA. The CDR3 has 13 amino acids. V lost 6 bases and J 2 bases, leaving 10 bases between the germline ends. The chain's CDR3 is CSVGGHNTGELFF. CDR3 nucleotide sequence: TGCAGCGTGGGGGGTCACAACACCGGGGAGCTGTTTTTT.

The rearrangement uses TRBV7-9 and TRBJ1-3; D might be TRBD1 (5 bases). The CDR3 extends over 18 amino acids. Germline lookup yields CDR1 SEHNR and CDR2 FQNEAQ (reference sequence). V lost 4 bases, J lost 0 bases, and 19 bases lay in between. DNA of the CDR3: TGTGCCAGCAGCTCGATGGGGCCGACAGCTCACTCTGGAAACACCATATATTTT. Encoded protein: CASSSMGPTAHSGNTIYF.

The chain is built from TRBV5-1 and TRBJ2-5; D ambiguous. Germline V CDR1 and CDR2: SGHRS, YFSETQ. The CDR3 has 13 residues. Trimming cost V 2 bases and J 4 bases, with 9 bases left between them. For the CDR3, the DNA is TGCGCCAGCAGCTTTATCCCAGGAGAGACCCAGTACTTC. Protein sequence: CASSFIPGETQYF.

V usage is TRBV25-1 and J usage is TRBJ1-2; TRBD1 is a possible D gene (6 bases). The CDR3 covers 13 residues. Germline V gene data show CDR1 as MGHDK and CDR2 as SYGVNS. The V gene lost 3 bases and the J gene lost 5 bases, with 10 bases spanning the gap. In DNA, the CDR3 is TGTGCCAGCAGTGACAGGGGACGGTATGGCTACACCTTC. It encodes CASSDRGRYGYTF.

The rearrangement uses TRBV12-3 or TRBV12-4 and TRBJ1-1; D is ambiguous. Trimming took 3 bases from V and 1 from J, leaving 12 bases between them. The CDR3 runs to 15 residues. CDR3 sequence: CASSFPPVGNTEAFF. The CDR3 bases are TGTGCCAGCAGTTTTCCCCCCGTAGGGAACACTGAAGCTTTCTTT.

This chain links TRBV5-1 with TRBJ2-1; 7 positions match TRBD1. V shed 2 bases, J shed 0 bases, and the junction held 5 bases outside the gene matches. The CDR3 extends over 16 amino acids. Germline V gene sequence: CDR1 SGHRS, CDR2 YFSETQ. The CDR3 reads CASSLTGQSSYNEQFF. The DNA for the CDR3 is TGCGCCAGCAGCTTAACGGGACAGAGCTCCTACAATGAGCAGTTCTTC.

The chain recombines TRBV12-3 or TRBV12-4 with TRBJ1-5; D is uncertain. V shed 5 bases and J shed 3 bases, with 14 bases lying between them. This CDR3 is built from 15 residues. The DNA for the CDR3 is TGTGCCAGCAGTCCTTTCGGACGGCCCAATCAGCCCCAGCATTTT. Protein: CASSPFGRPNQPQHF.

This clonotype turned up a few times. This chain connects TRBV12-3 or TRBV12-4 to TRBJ2-2; 12 bases line up with TRBD2. V trimming: 3 bases; J trimming: 0 bases; junction bases outside the gene matches: 11. The CDR3 consists of 20 residues. CDR3 in amino acids: CASSLPGASGGAPNTGELFF. For the CDR3, the DNA is TGTGCCAGCAGTTTGCCCGGGGCTAGCGGGGGGGCCCCGAACACCGGGGAGCTGTTTTTT.

There are a few counts of this clonotype. The chain is built from TRBV25-1 and TRBJ1-6; TRBD1 matches 9 bases. V lost 4 bases, J lost 9 bases, and 7 bases stayed unmatched. The V gene's germline CDR1 is MGHDK and CDR2 SYGVNS. The CDR3 length is 15 residues. The CDR3 spells CASSAGTGYGSPLHF. The CDR3 region has the DNA TGTGCCAGCAGTGCCGGGACAGGGTACGGTTCACCCCTCCACTTT.

This clonotype was detected only a few times. The rearrangement joins TRBV6-5 to TRBJ2-2; D not certain. V was pared by 2 bases and J by 1 base, with 5 bases between. The CDR3 is made up of 14 amino acids. The germline CDR1 and CDR2 sequences are MNHEY and SVGAGI. In DNA, the CDR3 is TGTGCCAGCAGTTACCGGGTGAACACCGGGGAGCTGTTTTTT. Translated, it gives CASSYRVNTGELFF.

This clonotype came up many times. This chain's CDR3 is CASSLALGDGEKLFF. The CDR3 nucleotides are TGTGCCAGCAGTTTAGCCTTGGGGGACGGTGAAAAACTGTTTTTT. This chain uses TRBV12-3 or TRBV12-4 with TRBJ1-4; D is possibly TRBD1 (5 bases). Trimming shortened V by 0 bases and J by 7 bases, and 12 bases separated the two germline ends. This CDR3 has 15 residues.

This clonotype came up a few times. The chain employs TRBV29-1 and TRBJ2-7, with D hard to call. V gave up 8 bases and J gave up 5 bases, with 10 bases separating them. The CDR3 covers 10 residues. CDR1 is SQVTM, CDR2 ANQGSEA, per germline. The CDR3 DNA is TGCAGCCTTCTGCCAGACGAGCAGTACGTC. This encodes CSLLPDEQYV.

The CDR3 nucleotides are TGTGCCAGCAGCGAGCGGACAGATACGCAGTATTTT. It specifies CASSERTDTQYF. The chain links TRBV6-6 to TRBJ2-3; D may be TRBD2 (5 bases). The length of the CDR3 is 12 residues. Germline CDR1 MNHNY, CDR2 SVGAGI (reference sequence). Trimming left V 6 bases short and J 3 bases short, with 7 bases between.

V usage is TRBV12-5 and J usage is TRBJ1-2, with 8 bases that match TRBD1. V lost 5 bases and J lost 5; bases outside the gene matches: 7. The germline V gene encodes CDR1 LGHNT and CDR2 FRNRAP. CDR3 length equals 14 residues. DNA for the CDR3: TGTGCTAGTGGTCCCGGGACAGGAAAGTATGGCTACACCTTC. This codes for CASGPGTGKYGYTF. The whole variable domain, filled in from reference TRBV12-5 and TRBJ1-2, reads DARVTQTPRHKVTEMGQEVTMRCQPILGHNTVFWYRQTMMQGLELLAYFRNRAPLDDSGMPKDRFSAEMPDATLATLKIQPSEPRDSAVYFCASGPGTGKYGYTFGSGTRLTVV.

This chain connects TRBV7-9 to TRBJ1-1; D gene unclear. Trimming stripped 8 bases from V and 1 base from J, with 8 bases between. The CDR3 is 12 residues long. CDR1 and CDR2 from the germline V gene are SEHNR and FQNEAQ (reference sequence). The CDR3 DNA reads as TGTGCCAGCCACAGCTGGAACACTGAAGCTTTCTTT. As protein: CASHSWNTEAFF.

J is TRBJ2-3 and V is TRBV25-1; D call uncertain. The germline gives CDR1 MGHDK, CDR2 SYGVNS. The CDR3 has 14 residues. Trimming took 4 bases from V and 8 from J, leaving 16 bases between them. CDR3 coding DNA: TGTGCCAGCAGTGTTGGACCGACACTCGGTACGCAGTATTTT. Protein product: CASSVGPTLGTQYF.

The V and J genes are TRBV20-1 and TRBJ1-5; D not certain. V was pared by 0 bases and J by 0 bases, with 15 bases between. Germline CDR1 and CDR2: DFQATT and SNEGSKA (reference sequence). This CDR3 has 17 residues. CDR3 amino acids: CSARDRQGPYSNQPQHF. The CDR3 DNA follows: TGCAGTGCTAGAGATCGACAAGGACCATATAGCAATCAGCCCCAGCATTTT.